This T cell receptor (beta chain) is drawn from a study of cytomegalovirus exposure and HLA in healthy donors. General study results and limits: Upon later analysis, TCR association rates were observed to vary by HLA locus, being highest for DRB1 and lowest for HLA-C.

Of note for this clone: Its cognate antigen is unknown.

Amplification used 60 Vbeta primers and 13 Jbeta primers. Libraries were prepared by immunoSEQ multiplex PCR; TCRdb keeps only in-frame clonotypes and omits some of them. Here the sample spans some 220,000 clones, around 83% being singletons. Trimming left V 10 bases short and J 6 bases short, with 10 bases between. Germline lookup yields CDR1 SNHLY and CDR2 FYNNEI. This CDR3 contains 11 residues. Sequencing was performed on PBMCs. The sequence was obtained from a girl aged 2 to 9 in good health and CMV-seronegative. The chain is built from TRBV2 and TRBJ2-4; a weak D match, TRBD1 (5 bases). CDR3 bases: TGTGCCATCCTAGACAGAAACATTCAGTACTTC. Translated, it gives CAILDRNIQYF.